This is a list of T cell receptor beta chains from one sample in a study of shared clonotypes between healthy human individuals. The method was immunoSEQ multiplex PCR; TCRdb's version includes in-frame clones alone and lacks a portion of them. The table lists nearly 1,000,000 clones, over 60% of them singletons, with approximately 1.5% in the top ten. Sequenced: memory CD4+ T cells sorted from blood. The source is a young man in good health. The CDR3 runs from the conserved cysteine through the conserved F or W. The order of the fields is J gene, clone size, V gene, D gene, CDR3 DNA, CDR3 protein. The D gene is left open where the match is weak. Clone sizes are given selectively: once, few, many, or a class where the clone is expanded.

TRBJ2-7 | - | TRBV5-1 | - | TGCGCCAGCAGCTTGGGCGGAAAAACCTACGAGCAGTACTTC | CASSLGGKTYEQYF
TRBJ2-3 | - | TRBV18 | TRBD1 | TGTGCCAGCTCATCCCGGGACAGGGGGCCCACAGATACGCAGTATTTT | CASSSRDRGPTDTQYF
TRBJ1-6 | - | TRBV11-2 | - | TGTGCCAGCACCCCGGGCATCTCGGCTTCACCCCTCCACTTT | CASTPGISASPLHF
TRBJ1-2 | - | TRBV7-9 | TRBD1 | TGTGCCAGCAGCTCGCACAGGGGGCAAGGCTACACCTTC | CASSSHRGQGYTF
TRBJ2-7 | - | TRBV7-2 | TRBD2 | TGTGCCAGCAGTCGTACCGGGACTAGCGTGCGTGAGCAGTACTTC | CASSRTGTSVREQYF
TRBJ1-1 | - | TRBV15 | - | TGTGCCACCACTTTGCGGGGCGGGACTGAAGCTTTCTTT | CATTLRGGTEAFF
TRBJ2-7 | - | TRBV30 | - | TGTGCCTGGACCCGGACCGATTACGAGCAGTACTTC | CAWTRTDYEQYF
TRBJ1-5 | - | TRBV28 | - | TGTGCCAGCAGTACTCATAGCAATCAGCCCCAGCATTTT | CASSTHSNQPQHF
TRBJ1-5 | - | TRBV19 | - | TGTGCCAGTATGGAGTCGGTATATCAGCCCCAGCATTTT | CASMESVYQPQHF
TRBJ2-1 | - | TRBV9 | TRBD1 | TGTGCCAGCAGCGTCGGGACAGACCCAAACAATGAGCAGTTCTTC | CASSVGTDPNNEQFF
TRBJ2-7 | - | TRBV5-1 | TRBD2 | TGCGCCAGCAGCTTGGGAGCGGGAGGGCCATTATCTTACGAGCAGTACTTC | CASSLGAGGPLSYEQYF
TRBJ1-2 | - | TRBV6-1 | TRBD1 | TGTGCATCGGACAGGGACTATGGCTACACCTTC | CASDRDYGYTF
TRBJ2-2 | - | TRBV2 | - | TGTGCCAGCAGTAGTGAGAACACCGGGGAGCTGTTTTTT | CASSSENTGELFF
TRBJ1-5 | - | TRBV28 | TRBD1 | TGTGCCAGCAGCCAGGGACAGGGGAGTCAGCCCCAGCATTTT | CASSQGQGSQPQHF
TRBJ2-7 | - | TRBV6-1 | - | TGTGCCAGCCTCCGGGACGGCGCCTACGAGCAGTACTTC | CASLRDGAYEQYF
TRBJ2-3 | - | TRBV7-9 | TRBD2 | TGTGCCAGCAGCTTAGGAGCTAGCGGGAGGTCAACAGATACGCAGTATTTT | CASSLGASGRSTDTQYF
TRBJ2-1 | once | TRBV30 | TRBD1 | TGTGCCTGGAGTGACCACAGGGGCAATGAGCAGTTCTTC | CAWSDHRGNEQFF
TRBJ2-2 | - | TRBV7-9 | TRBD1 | TGTGCCAGCAGCTTGGGACAGGGGGCCACCGGGGAGCTGTTTTTT | CASSLGQGATGELFF
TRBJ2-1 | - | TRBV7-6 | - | TGTGCCAGCAGCTCCTCGCTACTGAGTATCAGTGAGCAGTTCTTC | CASSSSLLSISEQFF
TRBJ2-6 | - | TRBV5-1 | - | TGCGCCAGCAGCTTGGAGAGACGACAGGCCAGCTCTGGGGCCAACGTCCTGACTTTC | CASSLERRQASSGANVLTF
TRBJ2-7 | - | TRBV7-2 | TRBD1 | TGTGCCAGCAGCTTCGACAGGGCGAGCTCCTACGAGCAGTACTTC | CASSFDRASSYEQYF
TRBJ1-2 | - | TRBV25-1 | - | TGTGCCAGCAACAGCCAAGGGAATGGCTACACCTTC | CASNSQGNGYTF
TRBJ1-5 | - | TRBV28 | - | TGTGCCAGCAGTTTGGGGGGCGGTGACGATCAGCCCCAGCATTTT | CASSLGGGDDQPQHF
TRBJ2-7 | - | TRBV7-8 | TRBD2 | TGTGCCAGCAGCTCCCTGATGCTAGCGGGAGACTACGAGCAGTACTTC | CASSSLMLAGDYEQYF
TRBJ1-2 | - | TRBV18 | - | TGTGCCAGCTCACCCCCAGGGATACAGGTCCCCAGCTACACCTTC | CASSPPGIQVPSYTF
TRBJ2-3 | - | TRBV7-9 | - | TGTGCCAGCAGCTTAGCGGGGATCGTGGATACGCAGTATTTT | CASSLAGIVDTQYF
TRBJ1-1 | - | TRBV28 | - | TGTGCCAGCAGTTTTGCAACCGTAAGTCGGGCTTTCTTT | CASSFATVSRAFF
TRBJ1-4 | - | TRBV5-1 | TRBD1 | TGCGCCAGCAGCATTTCTCCGGGACAGGGGGCCGGAGGACTGTTTTTT | CASSISPGQGAGGLFF
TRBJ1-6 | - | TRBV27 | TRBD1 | TGTGCCAGCAGTTATGGGACAGCCAATTCACCCCTCCACTTT | CASSYGTANSPLHF
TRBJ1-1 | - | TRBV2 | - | TGTGCCAGCTCCCTGACACCCATGAGCACTGAAGCTTTCTTT | CASSLTPMSTEAFF
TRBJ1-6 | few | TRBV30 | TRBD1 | TGTGCCTGGAACAGGGGGGAAACCTATAATTCACCCCTCCACTTT | CAWNRGETYNSPLHF
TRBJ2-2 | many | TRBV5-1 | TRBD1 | TGCGCCAGCAGCCAGGGACAGGGGAACACCGGGGAGCTGTTTTTT | CASSQGQGNTGELFF
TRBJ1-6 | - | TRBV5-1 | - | TGCGCCAGCAGCCCGGGCCCGGTAAGAGATTCACCCCTCCACTTT | CASSPGPVRDSPLHF
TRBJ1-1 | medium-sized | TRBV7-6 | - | TGTGCCAGCAGCTTAGTTAAGGGGGGAGGCACTGAAGCTTTCTTT | CASSLVKGGGTEAFF
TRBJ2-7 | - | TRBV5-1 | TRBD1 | TGCGCCAGCAGCTTGTTGGGACAGGGGGATTACGAGCAGTACTTC | CASSLLGQGDYEQYF
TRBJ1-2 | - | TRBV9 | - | TGTGCCAGCAGCGTAGCAGGAACAGGCCCCTATGGCTACACCTTC | CASSVAGTGPYGYTF
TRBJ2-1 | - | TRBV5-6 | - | TGTGCCAGCATTACGGGGGCTGGCCACAATGAGCAGTTCTTC | CASITGAGHNEQFF
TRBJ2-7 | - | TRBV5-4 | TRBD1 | TGTGCCAGCAGCTTGGCAGGGACAGAAAAGCAGTACTTC | CASSLAGTEKQYF
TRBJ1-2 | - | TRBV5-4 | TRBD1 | TGTGCCAGCAGCTTTGGACAGGGTAGCGGCTACACCTTC | CASSFGQGSGYTF
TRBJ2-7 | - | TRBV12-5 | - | TGTGCTAGTGGTTTTGGATCCTACGAGCAGTACTTC | CASGFGSYEQYF
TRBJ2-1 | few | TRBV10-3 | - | TGTGCCATCAGTGATCTTAATGAGCAGTTCTTC | CAISDLNEQFF